This T cell receptor (beta chain) was sequenced during a study of radiotherapy plus CTLA-4 blockade in lung cancer. As for the study in general: Disease control was present in 30% to 40% of patients, and objective responses in 15% to 20%.

The CDR3 loop spans 17 amino acids. The V end lost 0 bases, the J end lost 2 bases, and 15 bases lay between the germline ends. Germline V CDR1 and CDR2: LGHNA, YSLEER. Using immunoSEQ multiplex PCR, the repertoire was profiled, and TCRdb retains in-frame clones only, with some absent. The sample lists roughly 120,000 clones, 78% occurring once. Ipilimumab-mediated CTLA-4 blockade plus focal radiation was given to patients having chemo-refractory metastatic non-small-cell lung cancer. The study, taken as a whole, reports: TCR clones originating in tumors grew in number in blood after radiotherapy plus ipilimumab. Early shifts in blood T cell clones, with interferon-beta, reportedly predicted response best.

This clone appeared once. Its antigen remains unidentified. This TCR came from a human donor with non-small cell lung cancer who had a partial response to radiotherapy plus ipilimumab. J is TRBJ2-3 and V is TRBV4-3; tentatively, D is TRBD1 (6 bases). Sequencing was performed on peripheral blood, taken from a patient treated with radiotherapy plus ipilimumab. Here the CDR3 DNA reads TGCGCCAGCAGCCAAGATCGGGCAGGGGTTTACACAGATACGCAGTATTTT. This translates into CASSQDRAGVYTDTQYF.